These 8 T cell receptor beta chains came from one sample sequenced in a study of T cell repertoires and HLA-DP antigens. These receptors' targets are unknown. Libraries were prepared by immunoSEQ multiplex PCR; TCRdb keeps only in-frame clonotypes and omits some of them. The profile shows approximately 73,000 clones, about 80% of them singletons. Material for sequencing was CD4+ T cells from PBMCs. Every receptor here comes from a man in his fifties or sixties in good health and CMV-seronegative.

The chain combines TRBV7-9 with TRBJ2-1; D may be TRBD2 (5 bases). This CDR3 spans 12 amino acids. The V end was cut by 7 bases, the J end by 6 bases, with 10 bases between. Germline loops: CDR1 SEHNR, CDR2 FQNEAQ (reference sequence). As DNA, the CDR3 is TGTGCCAGCACCACGGGGAGCAATGAGCAGTTCTTC. This sequence encodes CASTTGSNEQFF.

The rearrangement joins TRBV7-2 to TRBJ1-6; D uncertain. Germline CDR1 is SGHTA and CDR2 is FQGNSA. The CDR3 runs to 15 residues. Trimming stripped 3 bases from V and 8 bases from J, with 14 bases between. The CDR3 sequence is CASSFQRSEDSPLHF. The CDR3 region has the DNA TGTGCCAGCAGCTTTCAACGGTCGGAGGATTCACCCCTCCACTTT.

The chain combines TRBV10-3 with TRBJ2-2, with 9 bases that match TRBD1. Germline trimming cut 11 bases from V and 3 bases from J; bases unmatched to any gene: 7. Germline lookup yields CDR1 ENHRY and CDR2 SYGVKD. The CDR3 is 14 amino acids. The CDR3 sequence: CAVAGTGYTGELFF. The CDR3 DNA reads as TGTGCCGTCGCCGGGACAGGGTACACCGGGGAGCTGTTTTTT.

This chain links TRBV5-6 with TRBJ2-1; 10 bases fit TRBD2. CDR3 size: 18 residues. V lost 0 bases, J lost 4 bases, and 10 bases stayed unmatched. Germline CDR1 and CDR2: SGHDT and YYEEEE. As DNA, the CDR3 is TGTGCCAGCAGCTTGGGAGGGGCTAGCGGGAGCGTTTACAATGAGCAGTTCTTC. This encodes CASSLGGASGSVYNEQFF.

This chain uses TRBV2 with TRBJ2-5; D unresolved. Trimming pared 4 bases from V and 5 bases from J, leaving 11 bases between. The CDR3 length is 13 residues. Germline loops: CDR1 SNHLY, CDR2 FYNNEI. The CDR3 DNA reads as TGTGCCAGCAGTGTTGGTTTGACTGAGACCCAGTACTTC. Amino acid sequence: CASSVGLTETQYF.

The sample holds a few counts of this clone. Here the CDR3 DNA reads TGTGCCACCCTCCAGACGGGCAGAGGCACAGATACGCAGTATTTT. Protein product: CATLQTGRGTDTQYF. The V call is TRBV7-2, the J call TRBJ2-3; D unresolved. Germline V gene data show CDR1 as SGHTA and CDR2 as FQGNSA. The CDR3 sequence is 15 residues long. The V end was cut by 10 bases, the J end by 1 base, with 18 bases between.

Concerning this clone: The junction and the germline gene differ at one end; a read error may be behind it. The chain employs TRBV2 and TRBJ2-4, with 7 bases that match TRBD1. CDR3 length: 15 residues. Per germline, CDR1 SNHLY and CDR2 FYNNEI. Here the CDR3 reads CASREDRVSKNIQYF. The DNA of the CDR3 is TGTGCCAGCAGGGAAGACAGGGTCTCCAAAAACATTCAGTACTTC.

This clone was seen a handful of times. V is TRBV28 and J is TRBJ2-7; D remains ambiguous. Trimming removed 4 bases at V and 1 base at J, with 11 bases between. The CDR3 sequence is 14 residues long. The germline gives CDR1 MDHEN, CDR2 SYDVKM. The CDR3 region is CASSSYTASYEQYF. CDR3 in DNA: TGTGCCAGCAGTTCTTATACAGCTTCCTACGAGCAGTACTTC.